This TCR beta chain appears in the sequencing data of a study of circulating and synovial CD4+ cells in juvenile arthritis. Concerning this clone itself: Its antigen is undetermined.

In germline, CDR1 is SGHAT, CDR2 FQNNGV. The CDR3 length is 14 residues. V was shortened by 5 bases and J by 4 bases, with 14 bases between the two germline ends. TCRdb keeps only in-frame clones here, not all; method: immunoSEQ multiplex PCR. The repertoire holds 30,000 or so clones, with over 90% as singletons. Findings and caveats of the study: Compared with bulk blood, circulating pathogenic-like lymphocytes shared substantially more CDR3 sequences with synovial T cells.

What was sequenced was CD4+ T cells from blood. The chain uses TRBV11-2 and TRBJ2-5; the D gene is possibly TRBD2 (6 bases). The receptor's source is a human donor with juvenile idiopathic arthritis. The CDR3 sequence: CASSGWDSAETQYF. CDR3 bases: TGTGCCAGCAGCGGGTGGGACTCCGCAGAGACCCAGTACTTC.